This T cell receptor beta chain was captured by sequencing in a study of memory B cells and T cells in multiple sclerosis. Libraries were prepared by immunoSEQ multiplex PCR; TCRdb keeps only in-frame clonotypes and omits some of them. This table holds some 48,000 clones, about four fifths found once. Of note for this clone: Its antigen remains unidentified.

After stimulus-free culture, autoproliferating CFSE-dim and non-proliferating CFSE-high T cells were sequenced separately. 40 million to 50 million CFSE-labeled PBMCs were cultured around 7 days unstimulated, then replicate wells were pooled. The PBMCs received 0.4 to 0.65 uM CFSE and serum-free culture with no added stimuli. Study outcomes and limitations: Clone-set sizes differed between compartments, so shared clonotype counts needed normalization.

Per the germline V gene, CDR1 is MNHNS and CDR2 is SASEGT. This CDR3 spans 14 amino acids. This clonotype was obtained from a human donor with multiple sclerosis. The sample consisted of PBMCs from blood kept in culture. J is TRBJ2-2 and V is TRBV6-1, with D hard to call. In DNA form, the CDR3 reads TGTGCGTCGGGTACTACAGCGAACACCGGGGAGCTGTTTTTT. Its protein is CASGTTANTGELFF.